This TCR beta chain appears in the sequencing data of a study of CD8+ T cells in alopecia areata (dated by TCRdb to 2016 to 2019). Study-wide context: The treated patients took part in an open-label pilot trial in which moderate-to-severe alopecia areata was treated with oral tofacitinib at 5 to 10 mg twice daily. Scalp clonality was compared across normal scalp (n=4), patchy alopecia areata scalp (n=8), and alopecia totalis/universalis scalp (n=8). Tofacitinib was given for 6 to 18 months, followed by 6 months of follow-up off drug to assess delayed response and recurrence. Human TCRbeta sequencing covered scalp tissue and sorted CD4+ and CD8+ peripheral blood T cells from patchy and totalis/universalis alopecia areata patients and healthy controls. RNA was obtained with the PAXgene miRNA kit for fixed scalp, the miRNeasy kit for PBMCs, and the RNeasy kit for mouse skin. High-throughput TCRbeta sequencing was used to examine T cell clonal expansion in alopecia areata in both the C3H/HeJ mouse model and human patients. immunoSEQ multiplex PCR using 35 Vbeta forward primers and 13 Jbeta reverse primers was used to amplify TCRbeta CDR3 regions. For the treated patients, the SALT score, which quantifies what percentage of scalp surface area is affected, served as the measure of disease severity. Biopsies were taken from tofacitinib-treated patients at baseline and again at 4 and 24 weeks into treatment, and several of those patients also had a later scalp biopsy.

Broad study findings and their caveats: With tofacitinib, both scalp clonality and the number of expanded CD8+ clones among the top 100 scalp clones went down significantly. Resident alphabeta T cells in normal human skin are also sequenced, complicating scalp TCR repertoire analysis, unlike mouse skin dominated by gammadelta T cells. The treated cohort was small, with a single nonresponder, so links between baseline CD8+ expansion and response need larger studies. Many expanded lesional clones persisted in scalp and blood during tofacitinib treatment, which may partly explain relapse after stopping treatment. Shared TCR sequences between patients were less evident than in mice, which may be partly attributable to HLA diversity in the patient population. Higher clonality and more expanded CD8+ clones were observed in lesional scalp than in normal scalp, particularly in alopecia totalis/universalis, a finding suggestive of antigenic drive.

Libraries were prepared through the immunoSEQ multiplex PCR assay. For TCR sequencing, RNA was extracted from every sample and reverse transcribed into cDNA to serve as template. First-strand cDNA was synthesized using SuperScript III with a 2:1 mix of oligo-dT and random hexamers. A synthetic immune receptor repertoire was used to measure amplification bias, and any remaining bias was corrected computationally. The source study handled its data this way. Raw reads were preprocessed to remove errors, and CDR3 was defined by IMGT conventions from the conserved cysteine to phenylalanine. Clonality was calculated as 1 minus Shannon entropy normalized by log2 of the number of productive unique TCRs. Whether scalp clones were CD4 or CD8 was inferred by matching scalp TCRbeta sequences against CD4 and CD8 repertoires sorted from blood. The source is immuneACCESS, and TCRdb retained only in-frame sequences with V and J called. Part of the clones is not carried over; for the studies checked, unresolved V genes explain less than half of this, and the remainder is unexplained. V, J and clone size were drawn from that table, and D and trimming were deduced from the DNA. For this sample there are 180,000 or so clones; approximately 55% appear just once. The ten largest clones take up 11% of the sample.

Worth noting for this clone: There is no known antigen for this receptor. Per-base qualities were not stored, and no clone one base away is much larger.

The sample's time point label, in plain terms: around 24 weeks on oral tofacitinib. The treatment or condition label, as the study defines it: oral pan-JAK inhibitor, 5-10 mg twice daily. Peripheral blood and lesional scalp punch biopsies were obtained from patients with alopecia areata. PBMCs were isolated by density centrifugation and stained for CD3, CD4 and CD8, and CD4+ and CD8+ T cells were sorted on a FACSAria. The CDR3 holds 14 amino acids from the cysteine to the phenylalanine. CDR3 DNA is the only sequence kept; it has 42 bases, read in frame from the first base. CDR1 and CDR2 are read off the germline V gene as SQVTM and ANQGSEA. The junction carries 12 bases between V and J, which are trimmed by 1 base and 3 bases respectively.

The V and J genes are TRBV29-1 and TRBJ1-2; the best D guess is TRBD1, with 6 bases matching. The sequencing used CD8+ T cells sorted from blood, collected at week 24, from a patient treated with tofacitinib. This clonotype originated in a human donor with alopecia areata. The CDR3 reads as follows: CSVEVSGGDYGYTF. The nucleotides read TGCAGCGTTGAAGTTTCGGGGGGCGACTATGGCTACACCTTC.